These T cell receptor beta chains were read from a single sample in a study of T cells in Graves' hyperthyroidism and ophthalmopathy. TCRdb ran MiXCR on the multiplex PCR reads and lists one entry per CDR3 protein. This table has over 250,000 distinct CDR3 sequences, 20% to 25% appearing once. Sequences were obtained from blood. These receptors all stem from a man between 40 and 49 years old with Graves' hyperthyroidism that later progressed to Graves' ophthalmopathy. Both conserved end residues are part of each CDR3. A D gene is named only where the DNA matches it firmly. Clone size is shown for a subset of rows, as once, few, many or a class of expanded clone.

>TRBV7-2|TRBJ2-7|TRBD1|few
TGTGCCAGTGGGGGACAGGCCCTCTACGAGCAGTACTTC
CASGGQALYEQYF
>TRBV6-1|TRBJ2-5|TRBD2|-
TGTGCCAGCAGTGAACTAGCGGGAGAGGGAGAGACCCAGTACTTC
CASSELAGEGETQYF
>TRBV5-1|TRBJ1-6|-|many
TGCGCCAGCAGCTTGGATAGGCAGGGACCGGATTCACCCCTCCACTTT
CASSLDRQGPDSPLHF
>TRBV20-1|TRBJ1-5|-|many
TGCAGTGCTAGAGAATCGGCCAGGGAGGAAGTGCCCCAGCATTTT
CSARESAREEVPQHF
>TRBV6-2/TRBV6-3|TRBJ1-5|-|many
TGTGCCAGCAGTACAGATAATCAGCCCCAGCATTTT
CASSTDNQPQHF
>TRBV11-2|TRBJ2-5|-|few
TGTGCCAGCACCTACAGGGCCCAAGAGACCCAGTACTTC
CASTYRAQETQYF
>TRBV30|TRBJ1-5|-|many
TGTGCCTGGAGTGCCGAGCGGAACCGGCCCCAGCATTTT
CAWSAERNRPQHF
>TRBV11-2|TRBJ2-7|TRBD1|many
TGTGCCAGCAGCTTAGGGGTGACAGGGGTGAATTACGAGCAGTACTTC
CASSLGVTGVNYEQYF
>TRBV6-5|TRBJ2-7|-|many
TGTGCCAGCAGTTACTCGGAGGGCTACGAGCAGTACTTC
CASSYSEGYEQYF
>TRBV5-1|TRBJ1-1|-|many
TGCGCCAGCAGCCAGATGGGGACCGCGAACACTGAAGCTTTCTTT
CASSQMGTANTEAFF
>TRBV11-2|TRBJ1-2|TRBD1|many
TGTGCCAGCAGCTCACAGGGGGATTATGGCTACACCTTC
CASSSQGDYGYTF
>TRBV6-2/TRBV6-3|TRBJ1-2|-|many
TGTGCCAGCAGTTACTCGGGAAGGGGCCCTGGAGGCTATGGCTACACCTTC
CASSYSGRGPGGYGYTF
>TRBV29-1|TRBJ2-7|TRBD2|many
TGCAGCGTGGTAACTAGCGGGAGGACGGAGCAGTACTTC
CSVVTSGRTEQYF
>TRBV25-1|TRBJ2-2|-|many
TGTGCCAGCAGTGAATATGGGGGATCCGGGGAGCTGTTTTTT
CASSEYGGSGELFF
>TRBV28|TRBJ1-2|TRBD1|-
TGTGCCAGCAGTTTGGTTCGGACAGGGGGCGTTAACTATGGCTACACCTTC
CASSLVRTGGVNYGYTF
>TRBV19|TRBJ2-6|-|many
TGTGCCAGTAGTATAGAAAACGGAATCTCTGGGGCCAACGTCCTGACTTTC
CASSIENGISGANVLTF
>TRBV7-2|TRBJ2-4|TRBD1|many
TGTGCCAGCAGCTCCCGGATGACAGGGAAAAACATTCAGTACTTC
CASSSRMTGKNIQYF
>TRBV27|TRBJ2-7|TRBD2|many
TGTGCCAGCAGTCCGGCCCCGGTCCTAGCGGGAGGCCCGGTCGAGCAGTACTTC
CASSPAPVLAGGPVEQYF
>TRBV29-1|TRBJ1-2|-|many
TGCAGCGTTGAAGAACTAGTGACCTATGGCTACACCTTC
CSVEELVTYGYTF
>TRBV2|TRBJ2-5|TRBD2|many
TGTGCCAGCAGGGGGACTAGCGGGAGAGGGGAGACCCAGTACTTC
CASRGTSGRGETQYF
>TRBV6-1|TRBJ1-5|-|many
TGTGCCAGCAGTGAATACTACTTACCCTCTCAGGGATTCCTCCTCAATCAGCCCCAGCATTTT
CASSEYYLPSQGFLLNQPQHF
>TRBV29-1|TRBJ1-1|-|-
TGCAGCGTTGAGCCCGGGAACACTGAAGCTTTCTTT
CSVEPGNTEAFF
>TRBV6-2/TRBV6-3|TRBJ1-5|-|few
TGTGCCAGCAGTTCGACAGGATCCCGGCAGCCCCAGCATTTT
CASSSTGSRQPQHF
>TRBV6-1|TRBJ1-6|-|many
TGTGCCACCCAATTCAGGGGCTCCTATAATTCACCCCTCCACTTT
CATQFRGSYNSPLHF
>TRBV6-5|TRBJ2-2|TRBD2|many
TGTGCCAGCAGAGTTTTAGCGGGAGGGGTCGGGGAGCTGTTTTTT
CASRVLAGGVGELFF
>TRBV7-2|TRBJ2-5|TRBD2|many
TGTGCCAGCAGCTTAGCGGCTAGCGGGGCCATCCAAGAGACCCAGTACTTC
CASSLAASGAIQETQYF
>TRBV6-5|TRBJ1-2|-|many
TGTGCCAGCAGTTACTCCCCGAACTATGGCTACACCTTC
CASSYSPNYGYTF
>TRBV9|TRBJ1-2|TRBD1|many
TGTGCCAGCAGCGGAGACAGGGGCTGGGGCTACACCTTC
CASSGDRGWGYTF
>TRBV12-3/TRBV12-4|TRBJ2-7|TRBD1|few
TGTGCCAGCACCACTGGGACAGGGGGGGCCTACGAGCAGTACTTC
CASTTGTGGAYEQYF
>TRBV29-1|TRBJ2-2|-|many
TGCAGCGTTGAAGCGGACCTCGCCGGGGAGCTGTTTTTT
CSVEADLAGELFF
>TRBV12-3/TRBV12-4|TRBJ2-5|-|many
TGTGCCAGCAGTTTCGGGCAGACCGAGTACCAAGAGACCCAGTACTTC
CASSFGQTEYQETQYF
>TRBV6-2/TRBV6-3|TRBJ1-1|-|many
TGTGCCAGCAGTTCGAGGCTAAGTATGGACACTGGAGCTTTCTTT
CASSSRLSMDTGAFF
>TRBV6-1|TRBJ1-1|-|few
TGTGCCAGCATAGCTATGAACACTGAAGCTTTCTTT
CASIAMNTEAFF
>TRBV25-1|TRBJ1-1|-|many
TGTGCCAGCAGTGACAGGGTGGGCACTGAAGCTTTCTTT
CASSDRVGTEAFF
>TRBV4-2|TRBJ2-7|TRBD1|-
TGTGCCAGCAGCCAGTACAGGGGGAGCTCCTACGAGCAGTACTTC
CASSQYRGSSYEQYF
>TRBV7-2|TRBJ1-2|TRBD1|-
TGTGCCAGCAGCCTCGCGGACAGGGCAGGAGGCTACACCTTC
CASSLADRAGGYTF
>TRBV12-3/TRBV12-4|TRBJ1-2|-|many
TGTGCCAGCACCACGTCAGGGGATGGTGGGGCAGGGGCCACCTTC
CASTTSGDGGAGATF